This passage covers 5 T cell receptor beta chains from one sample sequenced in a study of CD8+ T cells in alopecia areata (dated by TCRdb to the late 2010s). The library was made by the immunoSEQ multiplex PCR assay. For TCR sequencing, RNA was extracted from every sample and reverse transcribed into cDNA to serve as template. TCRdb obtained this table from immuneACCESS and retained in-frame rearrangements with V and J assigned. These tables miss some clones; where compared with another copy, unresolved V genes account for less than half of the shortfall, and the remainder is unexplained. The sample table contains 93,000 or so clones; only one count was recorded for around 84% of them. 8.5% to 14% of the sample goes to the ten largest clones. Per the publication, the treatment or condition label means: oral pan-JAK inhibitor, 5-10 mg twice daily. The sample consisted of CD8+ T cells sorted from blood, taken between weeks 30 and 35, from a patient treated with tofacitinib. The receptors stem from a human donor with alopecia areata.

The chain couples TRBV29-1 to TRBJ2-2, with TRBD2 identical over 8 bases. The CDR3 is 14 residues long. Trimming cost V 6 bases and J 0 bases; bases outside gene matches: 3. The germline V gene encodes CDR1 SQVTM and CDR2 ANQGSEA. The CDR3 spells CSVVSGTNTGELFF. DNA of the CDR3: TGCAGCGTCGTTAGCGGGACGAACACCGGGGAGCTGTTTTTT.

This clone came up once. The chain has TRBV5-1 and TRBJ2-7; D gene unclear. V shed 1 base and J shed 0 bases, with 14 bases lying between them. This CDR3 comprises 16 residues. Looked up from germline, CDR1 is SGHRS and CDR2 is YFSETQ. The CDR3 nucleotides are TGCGCCAGCAGCTTGTACGTCGGTGCGAGCTCCTACGAGCAGTACTTC. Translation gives CASSLYVGASSYEQYF. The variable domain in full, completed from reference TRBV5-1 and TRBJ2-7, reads KAGVTQTPRYLIKTRGQQVTLSCSPISGHRSVSWYQQTPGQGLQFLFEYFSETQRNKGNFPGRFSGRQFSNSRSEMNVSTLELGDSALYLCASSLYVGASSYEQYFGPGTRLTVT.

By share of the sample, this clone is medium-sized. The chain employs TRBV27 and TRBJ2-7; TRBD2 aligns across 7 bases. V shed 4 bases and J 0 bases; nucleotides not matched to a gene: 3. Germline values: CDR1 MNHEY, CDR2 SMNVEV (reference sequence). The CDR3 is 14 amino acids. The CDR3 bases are TGTGCCAGCAGTTGGGGGGGGAACTCCTACGAGCAGTACTTC. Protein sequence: CASSWGGNSYEQYF.

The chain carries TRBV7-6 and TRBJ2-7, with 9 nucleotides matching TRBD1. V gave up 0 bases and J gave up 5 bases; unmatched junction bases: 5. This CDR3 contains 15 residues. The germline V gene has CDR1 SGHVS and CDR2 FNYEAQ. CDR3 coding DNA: TGTGCCAGCAGCTTAGCCCGGGACAGGGTCAACGAGCAGTACTTC. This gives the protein CASSLARDRVNEQYF.

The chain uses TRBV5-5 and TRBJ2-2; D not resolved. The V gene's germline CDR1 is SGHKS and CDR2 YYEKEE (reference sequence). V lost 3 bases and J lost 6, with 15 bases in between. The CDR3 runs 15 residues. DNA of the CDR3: TGTGCCAGCAGCTCCACCCCGAGAACGTCCGGGGAGCTGTTTTTT. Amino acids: CASSSTPRTSGELFF.